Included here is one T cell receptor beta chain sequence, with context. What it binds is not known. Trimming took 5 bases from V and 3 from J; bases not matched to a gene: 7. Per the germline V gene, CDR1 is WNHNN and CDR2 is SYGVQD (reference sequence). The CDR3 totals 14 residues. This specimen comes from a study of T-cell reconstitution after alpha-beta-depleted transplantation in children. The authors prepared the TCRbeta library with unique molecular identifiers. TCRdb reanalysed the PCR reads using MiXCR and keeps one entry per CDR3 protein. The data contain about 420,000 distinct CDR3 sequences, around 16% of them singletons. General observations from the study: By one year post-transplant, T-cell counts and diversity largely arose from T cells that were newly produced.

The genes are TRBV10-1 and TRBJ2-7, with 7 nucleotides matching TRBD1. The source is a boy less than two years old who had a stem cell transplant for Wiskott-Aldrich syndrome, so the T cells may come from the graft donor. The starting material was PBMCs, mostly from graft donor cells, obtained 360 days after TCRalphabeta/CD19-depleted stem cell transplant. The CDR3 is CASSPTGNVYEQYF. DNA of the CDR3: TGCGCCAGCAGTCCGACAGGGAACGTCTACGAGCAGTACTTC.